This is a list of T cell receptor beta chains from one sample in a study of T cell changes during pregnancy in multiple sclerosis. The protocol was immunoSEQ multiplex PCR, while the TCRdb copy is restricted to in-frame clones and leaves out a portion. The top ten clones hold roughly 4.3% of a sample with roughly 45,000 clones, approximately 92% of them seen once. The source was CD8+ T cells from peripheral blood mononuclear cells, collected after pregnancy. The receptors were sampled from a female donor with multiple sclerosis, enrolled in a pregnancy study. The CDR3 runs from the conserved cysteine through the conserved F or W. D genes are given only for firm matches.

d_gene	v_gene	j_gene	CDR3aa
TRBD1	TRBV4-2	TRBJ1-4	CASSQAGQGTGNEKLFF
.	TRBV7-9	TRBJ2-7	CASRPDTSYEQYF
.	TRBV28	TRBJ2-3	CASSWTPRSTDTQYF
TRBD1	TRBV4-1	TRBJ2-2	CASSPTGGLNTGELFF
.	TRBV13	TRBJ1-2	CASSSGEALFYGYTF
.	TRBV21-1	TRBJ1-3	CASSKVQGTPGNTIYF
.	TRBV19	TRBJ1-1	CASSIGVPGEAFF
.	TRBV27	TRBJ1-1	CASSGRMRNTEAFF
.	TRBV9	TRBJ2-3	CASSVGGLGTDTQYF
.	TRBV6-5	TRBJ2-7	CATRQDPYEQYF
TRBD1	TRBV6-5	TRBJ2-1	CASSYSEGAPYNEQFF
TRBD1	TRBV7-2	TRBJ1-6	CASTFSGQGNSPLHF
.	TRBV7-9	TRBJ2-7	CASSPSGYEQYF
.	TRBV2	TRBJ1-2	CASAPPTGNYGYTF
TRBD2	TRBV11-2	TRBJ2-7	CASNFAGGSSYEQYF
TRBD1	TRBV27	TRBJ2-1	CASSLRDRDYNEQFF
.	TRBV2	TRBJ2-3	CASNEVTTLTDTQYF
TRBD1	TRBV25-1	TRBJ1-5	CASSEPGQGHQPQHF
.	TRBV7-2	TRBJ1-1	CASWARVGGEAFF
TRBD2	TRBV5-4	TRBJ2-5	CASSLGLAGGVGETQYF
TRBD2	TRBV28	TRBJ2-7	CASSPSGSSYEQYF
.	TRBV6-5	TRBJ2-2	CASSYLPADGELFF
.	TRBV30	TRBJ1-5	CAWSVLGGRGNQPQHF
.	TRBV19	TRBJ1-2	CASTGRAGLSYTF
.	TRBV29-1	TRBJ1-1	CSVPGNTEAFF
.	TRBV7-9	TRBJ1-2	CASSLGSSVNGYTF
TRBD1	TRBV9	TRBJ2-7	CASSEQGEDSYEQYF
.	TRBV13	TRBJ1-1	CASSLEGAGTEAFF
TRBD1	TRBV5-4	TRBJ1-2	CASSLSGTDYGYTF
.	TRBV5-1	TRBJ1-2	CASSLVPGPGDGYTF
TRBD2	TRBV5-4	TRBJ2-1	CASSGGTSDGEQFF
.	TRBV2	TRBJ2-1	CASSPGVGYSLEQFF
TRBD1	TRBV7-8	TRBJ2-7	CASSRDRGLYEQYF
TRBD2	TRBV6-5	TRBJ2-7	CASSSSGGTYEQYF
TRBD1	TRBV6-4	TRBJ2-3	CASATGQDPQDTQYF
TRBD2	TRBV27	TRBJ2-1	CASSSGLAVYNEQFF
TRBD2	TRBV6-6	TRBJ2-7	CASSGGVEQYF
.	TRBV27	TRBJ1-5	CASSFHNQPQHF
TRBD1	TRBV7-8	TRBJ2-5	CASSAGTAYQETQYF
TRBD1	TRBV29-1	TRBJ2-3	CSVEGLTGQGYTDTQYF
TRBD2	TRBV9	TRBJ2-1	CASSVEAGGGANNEQFF
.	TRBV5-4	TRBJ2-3	CASSWTARNPTDTQYF
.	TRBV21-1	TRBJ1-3	CASSMRQGTRGNTIYF
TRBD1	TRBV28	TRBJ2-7	CASKLLTGTYEQYF
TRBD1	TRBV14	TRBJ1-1	CASSIGQGTEAFF